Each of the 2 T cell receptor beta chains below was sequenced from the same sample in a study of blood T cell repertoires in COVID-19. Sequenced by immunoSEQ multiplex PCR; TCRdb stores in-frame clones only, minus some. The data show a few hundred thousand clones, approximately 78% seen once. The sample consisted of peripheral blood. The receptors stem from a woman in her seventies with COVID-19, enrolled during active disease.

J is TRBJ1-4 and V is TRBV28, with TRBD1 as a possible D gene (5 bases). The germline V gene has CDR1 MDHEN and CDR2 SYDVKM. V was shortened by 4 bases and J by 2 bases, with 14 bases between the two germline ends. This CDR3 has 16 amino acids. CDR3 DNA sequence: TGTGCCAGCAGTTGGGGATCAGGGTCCACTAATGAAAAACTGTTTTTT. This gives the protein CASSWGSGSTNEKLFF. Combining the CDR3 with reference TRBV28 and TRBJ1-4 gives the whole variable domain DVKVTQSSRYLVKRTGEKVFLECVQDMDHENMFWYRQDPGLGLRLIYFSYDVKMKEKGDIPEGYSVSREKKERFSLILESASTNQTSMYLCASSWGSGSTNEKLFFGSGTQLSVL.

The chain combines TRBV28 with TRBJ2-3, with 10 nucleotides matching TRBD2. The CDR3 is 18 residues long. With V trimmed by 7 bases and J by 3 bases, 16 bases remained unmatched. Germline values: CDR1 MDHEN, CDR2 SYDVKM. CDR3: CASTPPLASGRRTDTQYF. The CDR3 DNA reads TGTGCCAGCACCCCCCCACTCGCTAGCGGGAGACGTACAGATACGCAGTATTTT. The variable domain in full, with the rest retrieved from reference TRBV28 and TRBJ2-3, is DVKVTQSSRYLVKRTGEKVFLECVQDMDHENMFWYRQDPGLGLRLIYFSYDVKMKEKGDIPEGYSVSREKKERFSLILESASTNQTSMYLCASTPPLASGRRTDTQYFGPGTRLTVL.